This T cell receptor beta chain was sequenced during a study of shared clonotypes between healthy human individuals. Samples underwent the assay at deep level. The repertoire was sequenced with immunoSEQ multiplex PCR; TCRdb's copy has only in-frame clones and lacks some. The table shows 1,400,000 or so clones, with 98% occurring only once. On this clone: Its antigen is currently unknown.

Overall study findings and caveats: In general, naive subsets displayed greater estimated richness than memory subsets did. Depth was large, yet rarefaction showed that sorted-subset sequencing was incomplete.

The V segment lost 7 bases and the J segment 12 bases; nucleotides outside the gene matches: 12. CDR3 size: 16 residues. Germline V gene sequence: CDR1 MGHRA, CDR2 YSYEKL. The sequenced material came from naive CD4+ T cells sorted from blood. Subset specified: CD45RA+ positively selected. The rearrangement links TRBV4-1 to TRBJ2-1; TRBD2 aligns across 16 bases. The sequence derives from a man under 40 in good health. This CDR3 is CASNYPGTSGRGGQFF. The CDR3, as DNA: TGCGCCAGCAATTATCCCGGGACTAGCGGGAGGGGGGGGCAGTTCTTC.